This TCR beta chain was identified during a study of metastatic and nonmetastatic thyroid tumors. Turning to the study itself: Patients with malignant and benign thyroid disease provided blood and tumor or nodule tissue, whose repertoires were compared. Study-wide results and caveats: Malignant thyroid tumors reportedly had TCR beta diversity that was significantly higher than in benign nodules, in blood and tumor.

Patients had received no treatment of any kind before thyroid surgery. By share, this clone counts as medium-sized. The antigen remains undetermined. Germline V gene lookup returns CDR1 MNHEY and CDR2 SVGAGI. V gave up 0 bases and J gave up 1 base, with 9 bases separating them. The CDR3 contains 16 residues. Authors' data handling: A classifier of distant metastasis in papillary thyroid cancer was built from CDR3 differences (across clinicopathological groups). TCRdb used MiXCR to call clones anew from the PCR reads. The V and J calls and clone size come from TCRdb's table, not from the authors' own analysis. The sample has 35,000 to 45,000 clones; roughly 12% are singletons.

The chain employs TRBV6-5 and TRBJ2-2; D remains ambiguous. Sequencing was carried out using blood. The sequence was collected from a male donor with papillary thyroid cancer or a benign thyroid nodule (not recorded which). Some clones in this sample may be carry-over from other donors' samples. The CDR3 is CASSYSLPVNTGELFF. DNA of the CDR3: TGTGCCAGCAGTTACTCGCTGCCGGTGAACACCGGGGAGCTGTTTTTT.